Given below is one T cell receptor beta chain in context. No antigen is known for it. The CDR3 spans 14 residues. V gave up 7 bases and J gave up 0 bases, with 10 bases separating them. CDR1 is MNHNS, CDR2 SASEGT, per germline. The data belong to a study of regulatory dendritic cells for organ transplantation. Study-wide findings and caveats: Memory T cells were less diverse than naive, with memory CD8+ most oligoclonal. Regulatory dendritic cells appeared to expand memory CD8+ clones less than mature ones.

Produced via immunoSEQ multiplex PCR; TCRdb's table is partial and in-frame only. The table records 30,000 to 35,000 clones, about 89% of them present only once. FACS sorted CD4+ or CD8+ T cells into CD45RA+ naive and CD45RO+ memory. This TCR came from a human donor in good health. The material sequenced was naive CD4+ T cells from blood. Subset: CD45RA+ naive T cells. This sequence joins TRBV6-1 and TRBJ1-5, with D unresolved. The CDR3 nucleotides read TGTGCCAGCATGTGGGCCTATAGCAATCAGCCCCAGCATTTT. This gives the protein CASMWAYSNQPQHF.